Here is one T cell receptor (beta chain) with its context. The antigen is unknown. This record belongs to a study of T cell responses to AZD1222 COVID-19 vaccine. Overall study findings and caveats: Unmutated variant regions are reportedly targeted by nearly half of spike-specific TCRs.

Sequencing was performed with immunoSEQ multiplex PCR; in TCRdb, only in-frame clones are kept and a portion is missing. The table records 130,000 to 150,000 clones, under 95% of them present only once. Trimming took 1 base from V and 1 from J, leaving 3 bases between them. CDR3 length: 13 residues. Germline V CDR1 and CDR2: SGHDN, FVKESK. The material sequenced was peripheral blood, taken on day 0 of AZD1222 vaccination. The receptor was isolated from an adult in good health. The chain is built from TRBV14 and TRBJ2-3; D unresolved. The CDR3 coding sequence is TGTGCCAGCAGCCAAGTTCGCACAGATACGCAGTATTTT. Amino acid sequence: CASSQVRTDTQYF.